These 4 T cell receptor beta chains share one sample of origin, sequenced in a study of vaccination effects on CD4 cells after COVID-19. Antigen-specific CD4+ T cells expanded by the ViraFEST assay with viral peptide pools were then sequenced. The authors isolated CD4+ T cells after 10 days of culture. BNT162b2 vaccine or mRNA-1273 vaccine was given to participants in two doses. These receptors are not linked to any known antigen. Here immunoSEQ multiplex PCR was the method, and the copy in TCRdb shows in-frame clones only, minus some. The table has fewer than 80,000 clones, 70% to 75% seen once. Sequences were derived from CD4+ T cells from PBMCs cultured with HCoV-229E spike peptides, sampled after COVID-19 vaccination. These receptors came from a human donor who received a COVID-19 vaccine.

The rearrangement joins TRBV6-5 to TRBJ2-7; D is tentatively TRBD1 or TRBD2 (5 bases each). Germline CDR1 reads MNHEY; CDR2 reads SVGAGI. The CDR3 runs to 14 residues. The ends were cut back, 0 bases at V and 12 bases at J, with 18 bases in the middle. CDR3 loop: CASSYSTRGGRVYV. As DNA, the CDR3 is TGTGCCAGCAGTTACTCGACACGCGGAGGCAGGGTGTACGTC.

The chain uses TRBV5-8 and TRBJ2-3, with TRBD2 matching 7 bases. The J segment lost 0 bases and the V segment lost 7 bases, leaving 8 bases of the junction unmatched. Per germline, CDR1 SGHTS and CDR2 YDEGEE. This CDR3 contains 15 residues. CDR3 DNA: TGTGCCAGCCCAAATTGGGAGGGAAGCACAGATACGCAGTATTTT. Translated, it gives CASPNWEGSTDTQYF.

This sequence joins TRBV12-5 and TRBJ1-4; unclear D gene. Trimming pared 1 base from V and 7 bases from J, leaving 7 bases between. Germline lookup yields CDR1 LGHNT and CDR2 FRNRAP. The length of the CDR3 is 13 residues. CDR3 sequence (DNA): TGTGCTAGTGGTTTGGAGGCCGGTGAAAAACTGTTTTTT. Translating gives CASGLEAGEKLFF.

The chain couples TRBV28 to TRBJ1-1, with D unclear. V was pared by 1 base and J by 6 bases, with 9 bases between. Germline loops: CDR1 MDHEN, CDR2 SYDVKM. The CDR3 covers 13 residues. The CDR3 bases are TGTGCCAGCAGTTTATATGTCTGGGCTGAAGCTTTCTTT. Encoded protein: CASSLYVWAEAFF.